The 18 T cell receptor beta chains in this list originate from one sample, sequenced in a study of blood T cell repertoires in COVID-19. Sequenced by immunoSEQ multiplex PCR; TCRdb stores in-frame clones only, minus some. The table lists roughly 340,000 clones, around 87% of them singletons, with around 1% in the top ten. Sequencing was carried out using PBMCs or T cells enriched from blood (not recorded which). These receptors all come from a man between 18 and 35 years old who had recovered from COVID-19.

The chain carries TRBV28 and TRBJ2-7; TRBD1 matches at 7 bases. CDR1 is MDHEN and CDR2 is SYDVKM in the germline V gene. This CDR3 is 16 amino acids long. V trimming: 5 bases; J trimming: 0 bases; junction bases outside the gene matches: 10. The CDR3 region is CASSTSRQGRSYEQYF. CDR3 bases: TGTGCCAGCAGTACCTCTCGACAGGGTCGCTCCTACGAGCAGTACTTC.

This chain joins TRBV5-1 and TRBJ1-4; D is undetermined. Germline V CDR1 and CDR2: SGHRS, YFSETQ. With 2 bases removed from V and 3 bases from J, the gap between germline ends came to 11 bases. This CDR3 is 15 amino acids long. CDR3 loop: CASSFRESPNEKLFF. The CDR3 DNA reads TGCGCCAGCAGCTTTCGGGAGTCACCTAATGAAAAACTGTTTTTT.

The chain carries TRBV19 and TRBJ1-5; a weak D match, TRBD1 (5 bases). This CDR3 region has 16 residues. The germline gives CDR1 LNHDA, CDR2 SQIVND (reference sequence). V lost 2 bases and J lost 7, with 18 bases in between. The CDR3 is CASSIPVTEENQPQHF. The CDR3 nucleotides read TGTGCCAGTAGTATACCGGTGACAGAGGAAAACCAGCCCCAGCATTTT.

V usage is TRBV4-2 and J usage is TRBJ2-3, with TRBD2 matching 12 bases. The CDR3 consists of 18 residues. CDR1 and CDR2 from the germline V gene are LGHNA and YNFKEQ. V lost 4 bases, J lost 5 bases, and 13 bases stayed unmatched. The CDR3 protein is CASSLSSLAGGPGDTQYF. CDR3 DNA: TGTGCCAGCAGCCTCTCGTCGCTAGCGGGGGGGCCAGGAGATACGCAGTATTTT.

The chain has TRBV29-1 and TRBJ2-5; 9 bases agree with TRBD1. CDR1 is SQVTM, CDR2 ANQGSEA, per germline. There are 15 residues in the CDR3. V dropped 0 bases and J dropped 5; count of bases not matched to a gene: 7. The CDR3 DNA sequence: TGCAGCGTTGAAGATCACAGGGGGCATGGCGAGACCCAGTACTTC. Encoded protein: CSVEDHRGHGETQYF.

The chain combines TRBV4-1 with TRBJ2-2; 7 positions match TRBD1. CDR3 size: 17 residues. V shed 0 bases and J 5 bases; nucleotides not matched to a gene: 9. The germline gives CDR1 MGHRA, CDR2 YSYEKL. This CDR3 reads CASSQEAQEQGTGELFF. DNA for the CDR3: TGCGCCAGCAGCCAAGAGGCACAAGAACAGGGGACCGGGGAGCTGTTTTTT.

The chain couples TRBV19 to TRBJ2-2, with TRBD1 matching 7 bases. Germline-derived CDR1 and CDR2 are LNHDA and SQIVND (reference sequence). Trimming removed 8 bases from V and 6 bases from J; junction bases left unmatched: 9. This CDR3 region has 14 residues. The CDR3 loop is CASLGTALPGELFF. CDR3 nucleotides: TGTGCCAGTCTAGGGACAGCTCTTCCCGGGGAGCTGTTTTTT. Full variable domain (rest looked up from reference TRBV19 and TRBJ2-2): DGGITQSPKYLFRKEGQNVTLSCEQNLNHDAMYWYRQDPGQGLRLIYYSQIVNDFQKGDIAEGYSVSREKKESFPLTVTSAQKNPTAFYLCASLGTALPGELFFGEGSRLTVL.

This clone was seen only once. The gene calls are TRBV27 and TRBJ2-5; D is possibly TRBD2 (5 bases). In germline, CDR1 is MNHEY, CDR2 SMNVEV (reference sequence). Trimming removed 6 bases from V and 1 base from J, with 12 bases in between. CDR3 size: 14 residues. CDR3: CASSKTSPQETQYF. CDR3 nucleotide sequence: TGTGCCAGCAGCAAAACTAGTCCCCAAGAGACCCAGTACTTC.

CDR3 coding DNA: TGTGCCAGCAGCCTTGGAGGATCAGATACGCAGTATTTT. Translating it yields CASSLGGSDTQYF. This chain links TRBV12-3 or TRBV12-4 with TRBJ2-3, with a tentative D call TRBD2 (5 bases). Trimming cost V 6 bases and J 4 bases, with 11 bases left between them. CDR3 size: 13 residues.

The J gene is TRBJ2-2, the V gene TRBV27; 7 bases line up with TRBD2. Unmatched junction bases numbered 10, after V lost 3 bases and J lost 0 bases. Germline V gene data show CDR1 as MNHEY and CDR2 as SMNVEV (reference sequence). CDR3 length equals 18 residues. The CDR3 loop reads CASSFRLGRGANTGELFF. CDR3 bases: TGTGCCAGCAGTTTTCGGTTAGGGAGGGGAGCGAACACCGGGGAGCTGTTTTTT.

CDR3 in DNA: TGTGCCAGCTCACCCCGGGACAGGGGGTTCACCGGGGAGCTGTTTTTT. Its translation is CASSPRDRGFTGELFF. The rearrangement joins TRBV18 to TRBJ2-2; 11 bases map to TRBD1. Per germline, CDR1 KGHSH and CDR2 LQKENI. V shed 3 bases and J 4 bases; nucleotides not matched to a gene: 4. CDR3 size: 16 residues.

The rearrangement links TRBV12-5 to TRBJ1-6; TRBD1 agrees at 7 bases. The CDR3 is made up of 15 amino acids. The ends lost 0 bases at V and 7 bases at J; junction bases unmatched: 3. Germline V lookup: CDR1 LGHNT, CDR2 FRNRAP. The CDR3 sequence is CASGLVGTVNSPLHF. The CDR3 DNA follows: TGTGCTAGTGGTTTGGTGGGGACAGTCAATTCACCCCTCCACTTT.

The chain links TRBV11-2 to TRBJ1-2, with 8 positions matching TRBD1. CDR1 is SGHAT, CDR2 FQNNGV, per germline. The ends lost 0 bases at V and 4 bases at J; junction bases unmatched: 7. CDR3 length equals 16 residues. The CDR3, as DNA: TGTGCCAGCAGCTTAGAACCCAGGGGGCGGTTCTATGGCTACACCTTC. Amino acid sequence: CASSLEPRGRFYGYTF.

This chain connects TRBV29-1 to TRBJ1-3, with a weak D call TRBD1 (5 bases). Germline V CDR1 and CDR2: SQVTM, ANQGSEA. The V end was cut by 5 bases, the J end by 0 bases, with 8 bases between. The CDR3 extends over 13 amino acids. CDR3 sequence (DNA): TGCAGCGTTTGGGGGGGCTCTGGAAACACCATATATTTT. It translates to CSVWGGSGNTIYF.

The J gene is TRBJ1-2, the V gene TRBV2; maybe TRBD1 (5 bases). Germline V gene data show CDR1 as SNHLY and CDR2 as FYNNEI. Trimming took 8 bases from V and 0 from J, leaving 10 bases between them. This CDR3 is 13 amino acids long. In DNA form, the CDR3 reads TGTGCCAGCTCACAGGTCCCTAACTATGGCTACACCTTC. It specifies CASSQVPNYGYTF.

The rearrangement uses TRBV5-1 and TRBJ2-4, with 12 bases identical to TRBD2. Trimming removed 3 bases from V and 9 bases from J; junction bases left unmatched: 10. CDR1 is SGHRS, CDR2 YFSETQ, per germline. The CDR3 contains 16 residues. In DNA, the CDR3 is TGCGCCAGCAGCTGGACTAGCGGGACCCCTGGCGGCATTCAGTACTTC. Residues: CASSWTSGTPGGIQYF.

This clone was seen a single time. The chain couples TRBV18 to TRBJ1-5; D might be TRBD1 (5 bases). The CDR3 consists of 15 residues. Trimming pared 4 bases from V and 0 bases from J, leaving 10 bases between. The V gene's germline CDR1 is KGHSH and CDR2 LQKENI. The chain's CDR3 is CASSRQLYSNQPQHF. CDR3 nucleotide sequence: TGTGCCAGCTCACGACAGTTGTATAGCAATCAGCCCCAGCATTTT.

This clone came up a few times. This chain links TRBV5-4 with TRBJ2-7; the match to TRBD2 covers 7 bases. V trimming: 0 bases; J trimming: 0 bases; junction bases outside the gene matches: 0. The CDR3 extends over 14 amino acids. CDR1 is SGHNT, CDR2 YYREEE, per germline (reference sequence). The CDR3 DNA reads TGTGCCAGCAGCTTGGGGGGGGGCTCCTACGAGCAGTACTTC. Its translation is CASSLGGGSYEQYF.